A selection of T cell receptor beta chains follows, all from one sample in a study of blood T cell repertoires in COVID-19. Method: immunoSEQ multiplex PCR; TCRdb's copy keeps in-frame clones and lacks some. The sample has over 100,000 clones; around 81% are singletons. The specimen was peripheral blood. The receptors here all came from a human donor in a cohort sampled during active or convalescent COVID-19. CDR3s leave out the opening cysteine and the closing phenylalanine or tryptophan.

v_call	j_call	cdr3_aa
TRBV11-2	TRBJ2-7	ASSPGAGGLGYEQY
TRBV7-9	TRBJ2-1	ASSLVTGPYNEQF
TRBV18	TRBJ2-4	ASSPPQGGMAKNIQY
TRBV19	TRBJ1-2	ASTRRDSLEGYT
TRBV6-2/TRBV6-3	TRBJ1-2	ASSYLAYGYT
TRBV2	TRBJ1-1	ASRLLAGVTEAF
TRBV28	TRBJ1-3	ASVGDSRNTIY
TRBV19	TRBJ2-1	ASNEIAGVYNEQF
TRBV5-8	TRBJ2-3	ASSSTSGRRRDTQY
TRBV19	TRBJ2-5	ASSIFGTGNQETQY
TRBV18	TRBJ1-2	ASSPGQPGTTNYGYT
TRBV27	TRBJ2-2	ASSPPGGEEGELF
TRBV28	TRBJ2-1	ASSSPRWLAGVYNEQF
TRBV13	TRBJ2-4	ASSPSGGKAKNIQY
TRBV7-9	TRBJ1-6	ASSPGQGSGISPLH
TRBV7-2	TRBJ2-7	ASSKRLRESVLGEQY
TRBV30	TRBJ1-6	AWSSGRQGNSPLH
TRBV6-1	TRBJ1-2	ASSEGPTGTGLGYT
TRBV12-3/TRBV12-4	TRBJ2-5	ASSLVALETQY
TRBV18	TRBJ2-6	ASSSGGSGANVLT